One sample yielded the 21 T cell receptor beta chains listed below, sequenced in a study of T cell responses to AZD1222 COVID-19 vaccine. Profiling relied on immunoSEQ multiplex PCR, and the TCRdb table lists in-frame clones only, not all of them. This sample has around 150,000 clones, with just under 95% found just once. The sample in question was peripheral blood, obtained on day 0 of AZD1222 vaccination. All receptors derive from an adult in good health.

This clone came up once. The rearrangement links TRBV19 to TRBJ1-2; no clear D. Germline CDR1 LNHDA, CDR2 SQIVND (reference sequence). The CDR3 extends over 12 amino acids. The germline V and J ends were trimmed by 0 bases and 8 bases, with 7 bases remaining between them. CDR3 DNA sequence: TGTGCCAGTAGTATAGACGTTGGCGGCTACACCTTC. It codes for CASSIDVGGYTF.

The CDR3 bases are TGTGCCAGCAGCTTACCTTTCTCCGGGGCTTCCTACAATGAGCAGTTCTTC. Its translation is CASSLPFSGASYNEQFF. The chain carries TRBV7-9 and TRBJ2-1; TRBD1 or TRBD2 may be the D gene (5 bases each). V was cut by 2 bases and J by 1 base, with 15 bases left in between. The CDR3 contains 17 residues. Germline V CDR1 and CDR2: SEHNR, FQNEAQ (reference sequence).

The rearrangement links TRBV28 to TRBJ1-1; no clear D. This CDR3 contains 15 residues. V was clipped by 6 bases and J by 0 bases, with 14 bases between them. Germline loops: CDR1 MDHEN, CDR2 SYDVKM. CDR3 in DNA: TGTGCCAGCAGCCCCCCGGGCGCCTTGAACACTGAAGCTTTCTTT. Its protein is CASSPPGALNTEAFF.

This chain links TRBV28 with TRBJ1-2; D ambiguous. Trimming removed 3 bases from V and 8 bases from J, with 10 bases in between. Germline CDR1 reads MDHEN; CDR2 reads SYDVKM. The CDR3 runs to 12 residues. In DNA form, the CDR3 reads TGTGCCAGCAGTTTGTTGTCGTACGGCTACACCTTC. This codes for CASSLLSYGYTF.

V usage is TRBV2 and J usage is TRBJ2-7; possibly TRBD2 for D (5 bases). This CDR3 has 16 amino acids. Per germline, CDR1 SNHLY and CDR2 FYNNEI. V lost 7 bases, J lost 4 bases, and 23 bases lay in between. The CDR3 DNA follows: TGTGCCAGCACTAAAAGGGAGTCGGGGAATGGGTACGAGCAGTACTTC. It is translated as CASTKRESGNGYEQYF.

This clone was recorded once. The chain joins TRBV5-1 to TRBJ2-4, with D maybe TRBD2 (6 bases). There are 13 residues in the CDR3. V dropped 1 base and J dropped 7 bases, with 9 bases sitting between them. Germline V gene data show CDR1 as SGHRS and CDR2 as YFSETQ. CDR3 sequence: CASSLSGGNIQYF. CDR3 bases: TGCGCCAGCAGCTTGTCTGGGGGGAACATTCAGTACTTC.

This chain joins TRBV7-9 and TRBJ2-7; TRBD2 might be the D (6 bases). CDR3 length: 13 residues. The germline V gene has CDR1 SEHNR and CDR2 FQNEAQ (reference sequence). The germline V and J ends were trimmed by 0 bases and 6 bases, with 9 bases remaining between them. The CDR3 here is CASSLAGGSEQYF. As DNA, the CDR3 is TGTGCCAGCAGCTTAGCGGGGGGATCCGAGCAGTACTTC. Drawing the rest from reference TRBV7-9 and TRBJ2-7, the complete variable domain is DTGVSQNPRHKITKRGQNVTFRCDPISEHNRLYWYRQTLGQGPEFLTYFQNEAQLEKSRLLSDRFSAERPKGSFSTLEIQRTEQGDSAMYLCASSLAGGSEQYFGPGTRLTVT.

The J gene is TRBJ2-3, the V gene TRBV5-6; tentatively, D is TRBD2 (5 bases). Trimming left V 4 bases short and J 5 bases short, with 17 bases between. The CDR3 runs to 15 residues. Per germline, CDR1 SGHDT and CDR2 YYEEEE. The CDR3 nucleotides read TGTGCCAGCAGCCCCCCCCAGGAGCGGATAGATACGCAGTATTTT. Its protein is CASSPPQERIDTQYF.

The chain combines TRBV11-2 with TRBJ2-7, with TRBD2 as a possible D gene (7 bases). Germline V lookup: CDR1 SGHAT, CDR2 FQNNGV. Trimming left V 1 base short and J 6 bases short, with 16 bases between. This CDR3 region has 15 residues. The CDR3 sequence is CASSLAGGYRVEQYF. Here the CDR3 DNA reads TGTGCCAGCAGCTTAGCGGGGGGCTACCGTGTCGAGCAGTACTTC.

The rearrangement uses TRBV27 and TRBJ2-7, with 7 nucleotides matching TRBD1. V dropped 7 bases and J dropped 2; count of bases not matched to a gene: 5. The CDR3 runs 13 residues. CDR1 MNHEY and CDR2 SMNVEV come from the germline V gene (reference sequence). CDR3 DNA: TGTGCCAGCACCAGGGGGATCGCCTACGAGCAGTACTTC. This encodes CASTRGIAYEQYF.

The CDR3 DNA reads TGTGCCAGCAGCCAAAGGGACGGAAGCACAGATACGCAGTATTTT. It translates to CASSQRDGSTDTQYF. The rearrangement joins TRBV3-1 (or the pseudogene TRBV3-2) to TRBJ2-3; perhaps D is TRBD1 or TRBD2 (5 bases each). The CDR3 has 15 amino acids. V dropped 2 bases and J dropped 0 bases, with 9 bases sitting between them. Germline lookup yields CDR1 LGHDT and CDR2 YNNKEL (reference sequence).

The chain recombines TRBV3-1 (or the pseudogene TRBV3-2) with TRBJ2-3, with TRBD2 identical over 7 bases. Germline V gives CDR1 LGHDT, CDR2 YNNKEL (reference sequence). Germline trimming cut 4 bases from V and 0 bases from J; bases unmatched to any gene: 7. This CDR3 region has 16 residues. CDR3 in DNA: TGTGCCAGCAGCCTGATAGCGGGTACTAGCACAGATACGCAGTATTTT. It translates to CASSLIAGTSTDTQYF.

V gene TRBV25-1 combines with J gene TRBJ2-1; 9 positions match TRBD2. CDR1 is MGHDK, CDR2 SYGVNS, per germline. CDR3 size: 15 residues. After removal of 3 bases from V and 8 bases from J, the junction contained 8 bases not matched to a gene. In DNA form, the CDR3 reads TGTGCCAGCAGTGATCCAGCGGGGGGCGGGGATGAGCAGTTCTTC. Translating gives CASSDPAGGGDEQFF.

This sequence joins TRBV27 and TRBJ2-3; TRBD1 is a possible D gene (5 bases). Trimming removed 7 bases at V and 2 bases at J, with 16 bases between. The CDR3 length is 15 residues. CDR1 MNHEY and CDR2 SMNVEV come from the germline V gene (reference sequence). This chain's CDR3 is CASIRPGRNTDTQYF. CDR3 in DNA: TGTGCCAGCATTCGGCCAGGGCGGAACACAGATACGCAGTATTTT.

The J gene is TRBJ2-5, the V gene TRBV28, with D unclear. V was trimmed by 3 bases and J by 4 bases, leaving 6 bases between them. Per the germline V gene, CDR1 is MDHEN and CDR2 is SYDVKM. This CDR3 has 12 residues. DNA of the CDR3: TGTGCCAGCAGTTTCACTGGAGAGACCCAGTACTTC. Translated: CASSFTGETQYF.

V usage is TRBV3-1 (or the pseudogene TRBV3-2) and J usage is TRBJ1-5, with 7 nucleotides matching TRBD1. The V gene's germline CDR1 is LGHDT and CDR2 YNNKEL (reference sequence). The ends lost 4 bases at V and 2 bases at J; junction bases unmatched: 2. The CDR3 spans 14 residues. The CDR3 bases are TGTGCCAGCAGCCTCGGACAGGGCAATCAGCCCCAGCATTTT. Translated, it gives CASSLGQGNQPQHF.

A remark on this clone: This may stem from a read error, because a much larger clone lies one nucleotide away. The CDR3 protein is CASSLGETQYF. CDR3 bases: TGTGCCAGCAGTTTAGGCGAGACCCAGTACTTC. The chain employs TRBV28 and TRBJ2-5; no clear D gene. The CDR3 length is 11 residues. Per germline, CDR1 MDHEN and CDR2 SYDVKM. Trimming removed 2 bases from V and 5 bases from J, with 3 bases in between.

This chain connects TRBV4-1 to TRBJ1-5; 7 nucleotides align to TRBD1. The CDR3 totals 17 residues. CDR1 and CDR2 from the germline V gene are MGHRA and YSYEKL. Trimming cost V 0 bases and J 1 base; bases outside gene matches: 6. The CDR3 coding sequence is TGCGCCAGCAGCCAAGAGAGTTGGGGACAGAGCAATCAGCCCCAGCATTTT. It is translated as CASSQESWGQSNQPQHF.

The table lists this clone with a count of one. This chain joins TRBV19 and TRBJ2-1, with 9 bases fitting TRBD2. CDR1 is LNHDA and CDR2 is SQIVND in the germline V gene (reference sequence). The CDR3 has 20 amino acids. Trimming removed 7 bases from V and 8 bases from J; junction bases left unmatched: 27. CDR3 loop: CASTSLGSGGLAGNEDEQFF. CDR3 DNA: TGTGCCAGTACCTCCTTGGGGTCCGGGGGCCTAGCGGGAAATGAGGATGAGCAGTTCTTC.

The chain couples TRBV28 to TRBJ2-2; unclear D gene. Germline lookup yields CDR1 MDHEN and CDR2 SYDVKM. This CDR3 comprises 15 residues. V lost 10 bases and J lost 6, with 21 bases in between. The CDR3: CATRVQLLLSGELFF. In DNA form, the CDR3 reads TGTGCCACCAGAGTTCAATTATTGTTGTCCGGGGAGCTGTTTTTT. Variable domain in full (rest from reference TRBV28 and TRBJ2-2): DVKVTQSSRYLVKRTGEKVFLECVQDMDHENMFWYRQDPGLGLRLIYFSYDVKMKEKGDIPEGYSVSREKKERFSLILESASTNQTSMYLCATRVQLLLSGELFFGEGSRLTVL.

The chain couples TRBV29-1 to TRBJ1-1, with no clear D. The CDR3 is 12 amino acids. CDR1 and CDR2 (germline): SQVTM, ANQGSEA. V lost 7 bases to trimming and J lost 10 bases, with 19 bases between them. The CDR3 DNA reads TGCAGCGCCGTTTTCGGCCGGACCGCAGCTTTCTTT. This gives the protein CSAVFGRTAAFF. The variable domain in full, with the rest retrieved from reference TRBV29-1 and TRBJ1-1, is SAVISQKPSRDICQRGTSLTIQCQVDSQVTMMFWYRQQPGQSLTLIATANQGSEATYESGFVIDKFPISRPNLTFSTLTVSNMSPEDSSIYLCSAVFGRTAAFFGQGTRLTVV.